This T cell receptor (beta chain) emerged from a study of post-analysis software for immune sequencing data. Points from the study as a whole: Samples made in the same batch grouped tightly together by F measure.

Tagging with unique molecular identifiers was a feature of the TCR beta cDNA libraries. TCRdb analysed the PCR reads with MiXCR anew, one entry per CDR3 protein. Among 700,000 to 800,000 distinct CDR3 sequences, 25% to 30% were seen once, and the ten largest hold roughly 0.54%. Remarks on this clonotype: No antigen is known for it.

Specimen: blood. The TCR was taken from a girl under 18 with multiple sclerosis.

The CDR3 sequence: CASSYKQGGGYTF. The CDR3 bases are TGTGCCAGCAGTTATAAGCAGGGGGGTGGCTACACCTTC. The chain has TRBV6-6 and TRBJ1-2; TRBD1 aligns across 7 bases. Germline V gene lookup returns CDR1 MNHNY and CDR2 SVGAGI (reference sequence). With 3 bases clipped from V and 7 bases from J, the junction kept 5 bases outside the gene matches. The CDR3 has 13 amino acids.